This TCR beta chain was observed in a study of shared clonotypes between healthy human individuals. Sequencing was performed with immunoSEQ multiplex PCR; in TCRdb, only in-frame clones are kept and a portion is missing. The sample has about 2.1 million clones; around 93% are singletons. Germline V gives CDR1 PRHDT, CDR2 FYEKMQ (reference sequence). V was shortened by 1 base and J by 1 base, with 11 bases between the two germline ends. The CDR3 has 15 residues. CD45RO-negative CD8 cells positively selected for CCR7 made up the naive population, which excluded terminally differentiated effector memory CD45RA+ cells.

This receptor was obtained from a man younger than 35 in good health. Some clones in this sample may be carry-over from other donors' samples. The rearrangement joins TRBV13 to TRBJ2-7, with D maybe TRBD2 (5 bases). Sequences were obtained from naive CD8+ T cells from PBMCs. The CDR3 protein is CASSLAKRNSYEQYF. The CDR3 DNA is TGTGCCAGCAGCTTAGCTAAGCGGAATTCCTACGAGCAGTACTTC.